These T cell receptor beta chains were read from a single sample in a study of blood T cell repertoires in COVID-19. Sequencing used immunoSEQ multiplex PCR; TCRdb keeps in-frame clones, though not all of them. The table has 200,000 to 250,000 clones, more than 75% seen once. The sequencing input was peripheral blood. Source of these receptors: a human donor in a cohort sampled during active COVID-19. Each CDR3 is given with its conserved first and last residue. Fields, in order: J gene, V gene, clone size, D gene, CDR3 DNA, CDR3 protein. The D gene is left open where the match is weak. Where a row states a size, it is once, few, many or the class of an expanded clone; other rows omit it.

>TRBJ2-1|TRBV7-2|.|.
TGTGCCAGCAGTCCCGAAATGGCCGTCGATGAGCAGTTCTTC
CASSPEMAVDEQFF
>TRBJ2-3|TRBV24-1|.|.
TGTGCCACCAGTGACGGGATAGGAGATACGCAGTATTTT
CATSDGIGDTQYF
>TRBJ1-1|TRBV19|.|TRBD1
TGTGCCAGTAGTGTGGACAGGGTGAACACTGAAGCTTTCTTT
CASSVDRVNTEAFF
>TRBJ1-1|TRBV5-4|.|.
TGTGCCAGCAGCTTGGGCGGCATGAACACTGAAGCTTTCTTT
CASSLGGMNTEAFF
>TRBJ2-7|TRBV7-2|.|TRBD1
TGTGCCAGCAGCCCTCGGGACAGCTACTACGAGCAGTACTTC
CASSPRDSYYEQYF
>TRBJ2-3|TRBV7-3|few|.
TGTGCCAGCAGCCTAGACCGGGGGGCCACAGATACGCAGTATTTT
CASSLDRGATDTQYF
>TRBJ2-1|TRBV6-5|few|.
TGTGCCAGCAAGGTTAGCGGATTCAATGAGCAGTTCTTC
CASKVSGFNEQFF
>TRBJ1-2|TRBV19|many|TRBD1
TGTGCCAGTAGTGGGGACAGAAGTACGAACTATGGCTACACCTTC
CASSGDRSTNYGYTF
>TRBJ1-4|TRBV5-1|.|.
TGCGCCAGCAGCTTGGGGGAGAATGAAAAACTGTTTTTT
CASSLGENEKLFF
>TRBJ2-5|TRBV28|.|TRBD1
TGTGCCAGCAGATTACAGGGGGGAGAGACCCAGTACTTC
CASRLQGGETQYF
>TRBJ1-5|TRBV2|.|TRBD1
TGTGCCAGCAACCCCCGGACAGGAGGTAGCAATCAGCCCCAGCATTTT
CASNPRTGGSNQPQHF
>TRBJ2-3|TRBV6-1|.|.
TGTGCCAGCAGTGATCCCAATTCAGGGGAATTCACGCAGTATTTT
CASSDPNSGEFTQYF
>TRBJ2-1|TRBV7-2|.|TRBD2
TGTGCCAGCAGCCATAGCGGGGGGTACAATGAGCAGTTCTTC
CASSHSGGYNEQFF
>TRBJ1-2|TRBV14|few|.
TGTGCCAGCAGCCAGACAGGCTTCGGGGGCTACACCTTC
CASSQTGFGGYTF
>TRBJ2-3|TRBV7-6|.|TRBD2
TGTGCCAGCAGCCGCACTAGCGGGAGCCCCGATACGCAGTATTTT
CASSRTSGSPDTQYF
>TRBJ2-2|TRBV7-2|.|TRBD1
TGTGCCAGCAGCTATGACAGGGGAAGCGGGGAGCTGTTTTTT
CASSYDRGSGELFF
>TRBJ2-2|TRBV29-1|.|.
TGCAGCGCCGGACAGCTCGACACCGGGGAGCTGTTTTTT
CSAGQLDTGELFF
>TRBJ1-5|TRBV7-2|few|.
TGTGCCAGCAGCTTGGGGGGGAGACAGCCCCAGCATTTT
CASSLGGRQPQHF
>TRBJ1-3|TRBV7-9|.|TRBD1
TGTGCCAGCAGACAGGGGAGTGGAAACACCATATATTTT
CASRQGSGNTIYF
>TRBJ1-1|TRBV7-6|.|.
TGTGCCAGCAGCTTAGGAGGGTTGAACACTGAAGCTTTCTTT
CASSLGGLNTEAFF
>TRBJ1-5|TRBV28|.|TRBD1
TGTGCCAGCAGGACAGGGGGCGGCAATCAGCCCCAGCATTTT
CASRTGGGNQPQHF
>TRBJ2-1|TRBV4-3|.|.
TGCGCCAGCAGCCAAAATACGGGGTACAATGAGCAGTTCTTC
CASSQNTGYNEQFF
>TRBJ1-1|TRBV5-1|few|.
TGCGCCAGCAGGCGCCGGGAGTACACTGAAGCTTTCTTT
CASRRREYTEAFF
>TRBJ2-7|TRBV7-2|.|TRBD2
TGTGCCAGCAGCTCCGGACTAGCGGGGCCCCTTAACGAGCAGTACTTC
CASSSGLAGPLNEQYF
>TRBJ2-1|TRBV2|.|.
TGTGCCAGCAGTGCCATTGACAGATACAATGAGCAGTTCTTC
CASSAIDRYNEQFF
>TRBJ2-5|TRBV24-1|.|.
TGTGCCACCAGTGCTGGGACTCGAGGAGAGACCCAGTACTTC
CATSAGTRGETQYF
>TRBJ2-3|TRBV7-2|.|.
TGTGCCAGCAGGTTGAGTCTAGCAGCCTCGGGTACGCAGTATTTT
CASRLSLAASGTQYF
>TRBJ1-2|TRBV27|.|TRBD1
TGTGCCAGCAGTTTGGGTAGGACAGGGGCCTATGGCTACACCTTC
CASSLGRTGAYGYTF
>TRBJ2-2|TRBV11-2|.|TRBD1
TGTGCCAGCAGCTCAGGACAGGGCGTGACCGGGGAGCTGTTTTTT
CASSSGQGVTGELFF
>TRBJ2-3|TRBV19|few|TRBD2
TGTGCCAGTAGTATTAGCGGGAGCCTCCGTTCGCAGTATTTT
CASSISGSLRSQYF
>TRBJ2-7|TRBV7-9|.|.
TGTGCCAGCAGCTTAGCGATGGCGGCCGGGTTCTCCTACGAGCAGTACTTC
CASSLAMAAGFSYEQYF
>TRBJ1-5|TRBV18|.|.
TGTGCCAGCTCCCTAGGGGTTAGCAATCAGCCCCAGCATTTT
CASSLGVSNQPQHF
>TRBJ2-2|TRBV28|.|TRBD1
TGTGCCAGCAGGGACAGGGGGCGAGGCACCGGGGAGCTGTTTTTT
CASRDRGRGTGELFF
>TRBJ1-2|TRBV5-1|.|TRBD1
TGCGCCAGCAGCTTAGAGACAGGGAGTAACTATGGCTACACCTTC
CASSLETGSNYGYTF
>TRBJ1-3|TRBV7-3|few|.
TGTGCCAGCAGCTTAAACGGACCGGGATCTGGAAACACCATATATTTT
CASSLNGPGSGNTIYF
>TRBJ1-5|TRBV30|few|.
TGTGCCTGGAACAGGGACGATCAGCCCCAGCATTTT
CAWNRDDQPQHF
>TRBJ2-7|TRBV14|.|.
TGTGCCAGCAGCCATTCCGGGACATTCTACGAGCAGTACTTC
CASSHSGTFYEQYF
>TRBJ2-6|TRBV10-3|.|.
TGTGCCATCAGTCCGAGGGGGAGCTCTGGGGCCAACGTCCTGACTTTC
CAISPRGSSGANVLTF
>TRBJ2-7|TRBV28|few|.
TGTGCCAGCAGTAAATACAGGGTAAGCTACGAGCAGTACTTC
CASSKYRVSYEQYF
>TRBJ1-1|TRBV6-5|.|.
TGTGCCAGCAGTTATCAGGGCCCTTGGAGCACTGAAGCTTTCTTT
CASSYQGPWSTEAFF
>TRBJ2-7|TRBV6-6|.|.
TGTGCCAGCAGCCACGACCCGGGCTACGAGCAGTACTTC
CASSHDPGYEQYF
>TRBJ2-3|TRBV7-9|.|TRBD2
TGTGCCAGCAGTCCTAGCGGGAGGGCCCTCTTCGCGCAGTATTTT
CASSPSGRALFAQYF
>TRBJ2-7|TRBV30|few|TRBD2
TGTGCCTGGCTGTGGGGCGGGAGCTCCTACGAGCAGTACTTC
CAWLWGGSSYEQYF
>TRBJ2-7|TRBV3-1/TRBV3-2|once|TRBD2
TGTGCCAGCAGCCCCGCGAGCGGGGGGCCTTCCTACGAGCAGTACTTC
CASSPASGGPSYEQYF
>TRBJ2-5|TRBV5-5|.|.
TGTGCCAGCAGCCGGGAGGATAGGGGGGTGTGGGAGACCCAGTACTTC
CASSREDRGVWETQYF
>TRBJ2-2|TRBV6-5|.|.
TGTGCCAGCAGTTACCAGCAGGTGGGCGGGGAGCTGTTTTTT
CASSYQQVGGELFF
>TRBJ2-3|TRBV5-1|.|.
TGCGCCAGCAGCGGGGGGACTGCTACAGATACGCAGTATTTT
CASSGGTATDTQYF
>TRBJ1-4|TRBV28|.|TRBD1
TGTGCCAGCAGTACTCCGACAGGGGGGGTAGAAAAACTGTTTTTT
CASSTPTGGVEKLFF
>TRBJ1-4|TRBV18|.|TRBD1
TGTGCCAGCTCACCAGGCCGGGACAGGGGTGAAAAACTGTTTTTT
CASSPGRDRGEKLFF
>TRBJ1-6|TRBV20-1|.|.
TGCAGTGCTAGTACATTTTCGGGGGGTCACAATTCACCCCTCCACTTT
CSASTFSGGHNSPLHF
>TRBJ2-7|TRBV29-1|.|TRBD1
TGCAGCGCCCGGGGACAGGGCTACGAGCAGTACTTC
CSARGQGYEQYF
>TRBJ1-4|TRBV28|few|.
TGTGCCAGCAGTTTTTCCTTGGGCATAAATGAAAAACTGTTTTTT
CASSFSLGINEKLFF
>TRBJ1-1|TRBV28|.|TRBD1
TGTGCCAGCAGTTTAAGGGGGCCAACGAACACTGAAGCTTTCTTT
CASSLRGPTNTEAFF
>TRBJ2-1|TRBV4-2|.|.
TGTGCCAGCAGCCAAGAGGAAGGGGAATACTACAATGAGCAGTTCTTC
CASSQEEGEYYNEQFF
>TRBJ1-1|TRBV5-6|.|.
TGTGCCAGCAGCTTGGCCGGTCGGAGCGCTGAAGCTTTCTTT
CASSLAGRSAEAFF